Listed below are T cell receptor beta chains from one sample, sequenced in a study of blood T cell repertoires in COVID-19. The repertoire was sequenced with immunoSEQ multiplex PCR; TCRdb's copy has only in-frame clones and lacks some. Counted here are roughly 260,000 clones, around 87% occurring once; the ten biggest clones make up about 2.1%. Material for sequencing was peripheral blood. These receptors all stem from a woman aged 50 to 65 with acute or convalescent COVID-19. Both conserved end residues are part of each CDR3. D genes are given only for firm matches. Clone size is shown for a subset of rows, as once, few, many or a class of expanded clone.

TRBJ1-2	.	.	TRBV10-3	CAISESTGGNYGYTF	TGTGCCATCAGTGAGTCGACTGGGGGGAACTATGGCTACACCTTC
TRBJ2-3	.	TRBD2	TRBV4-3	CASSKREGQDTQYF	TGCGCCAGCAGCAAGCGGGAGGGCCAAGATACGCAGTATTTT
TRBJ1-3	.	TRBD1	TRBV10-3	CAIRTGTGSSGNTIYF	TGTGCCATCAGGACCGGGACAGGGAGCTCTGGAAACACCATATATTTT
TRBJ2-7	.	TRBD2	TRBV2	CASRELAASYEQYF	TGTGCCAGCAGGGAACTAGCGGCGTCCTACGAGCAGTACTTC
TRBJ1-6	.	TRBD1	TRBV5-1	CASSKSRDRPGGSPLHF	TGCGCCAGCAGCAAGTCCCGGGACAGGCCCGGTGGTTCACCCCTCCACTTT
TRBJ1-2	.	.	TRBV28	CASRGAGYGYTF	TGTGCCAGCAGGGGCGCAGGATATGGCTACACCTTC
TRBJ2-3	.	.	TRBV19	CASSMAAGLLTDTQYF	TGTGCCAGTAGTATGGCCGCGGGACTGCTCACAGATACGCAGTATTTT
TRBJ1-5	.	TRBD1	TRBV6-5	CASRDRGERQPQHF	TGTGCCAGCAGAGACAGGGGCGAAAGGCAGCCCCAGCATTTT
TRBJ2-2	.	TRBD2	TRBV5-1	CASSRRAGEFGELFF	TGCGCCAGCAGCAGGCGTGCGGGAGAATTCGGGGAGCTGTTTTTT
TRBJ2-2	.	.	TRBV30	CAWSRDTGELFF	TGTGCCTGGAGTCGGGACACCGGGGAGCTGTTTTTT
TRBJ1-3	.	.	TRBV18	CASSPDVRSSGNTIYF	TGTGCCAGCTCACCAGATGTCAGGTCCTCTGGAAACACCATATATTTT
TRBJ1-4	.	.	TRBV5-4	CASSFVMRGGNEKLFF	TGTGCCAGCAGCTTCGTTATGCGAGGGGGAAATGAAAAACTGTTTTTT
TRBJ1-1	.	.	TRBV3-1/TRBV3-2	CASSQLTDAIRAKAFF	TGTGCCAGCAGCCAACTTACAGACGCAATCCGAGCCAAAGCTTTCTTT
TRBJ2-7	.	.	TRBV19	CASSMDSGYEQYF	TGTGCCAGTAGCATGGACAGTGGTTACGAGCAGTACTTC
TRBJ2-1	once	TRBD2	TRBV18	CASSPRTQPGTSGRAENYNEQFF	TGTGCCAGCTCACCTAGAACCCAACCCGGGACTAGCGGGAGAGCGGAAAACTACAATGAGCAGTTCTTC
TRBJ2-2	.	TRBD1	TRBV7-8	CASSTLIGTGGTGELFF	TGTGCCAGCAGCACGTTAATCGGGACAGGGGGCACCGGGGAGCTGTTTTTT
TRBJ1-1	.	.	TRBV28	CASRQQGGGRTEAFF	TGTGCCAGCAGACAACAGGGTGGTGGAAGGACTGAAGCTTTCTTT
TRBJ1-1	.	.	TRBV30	CAREGGTEAFF	TGTGCCCGGGAGGGGGGGACTGAAGCTTTCTTT
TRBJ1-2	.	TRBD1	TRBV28	CASSTGAGYTF	TGTGCCAGCAGCACAGGGGCCGGCTACACCTTC
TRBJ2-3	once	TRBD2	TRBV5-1	CASSLTGTSGRADTQYF	TGCGCCAGCAGCTTGACCGGGACTAGCGGGAGGGCAGATACGCAGTATTTT
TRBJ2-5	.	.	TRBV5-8	CASSLEGRGTQYF	TGTGCCAGCAGCTTGGAGGGCAGGGGTACCCAGTACTTC
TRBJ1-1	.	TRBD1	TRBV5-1	CASSSMTGGHTEAFF	TGCGCCAGCAGCTCGATGACAGGGGGCCACACTGAAGCTTTCTTT
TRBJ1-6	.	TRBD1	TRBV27	CASSLTGGTPPLHF	TGTGCCAGCAGTTTAACAGGGGGAACTCCACCCCTCCACTTT
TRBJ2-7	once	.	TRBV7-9	CASSTIGGTHEQYF	TGTGCCAGCAGTACGATAGGGGGAACGCACGAGCAGTACTTC
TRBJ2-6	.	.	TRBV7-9	CATPEYRSSGANVLTF	TGTGCCACCCCGGAATACCGGAGCTCTGGGGCCAACGTCCTGACTTTC
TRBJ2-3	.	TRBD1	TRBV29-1	CSVQGFTDTQYF	TGCAGCGTACAGGGGTTCACAGATACGCAGTATTTT
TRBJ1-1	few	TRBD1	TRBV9	CASSVGQGLSSSNTEAFF	TGTGCCAGCAGCGTAGGACAGGGTCTTAGTTCGTCGAACACTGAAGCTTTCTTT
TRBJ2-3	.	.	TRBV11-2	CASSPGLTDTQYF	TGTGCCAGCAGCCCGGGACTCACAGATACGCAGTATTTT
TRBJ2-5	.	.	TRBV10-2	CASSDRYQETQYF	TGCGCCAGCAGTGATCGGTACCAAGAGACCCAGTACTTC
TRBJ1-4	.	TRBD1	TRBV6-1	CASSETGTNEKLFF	TGTGCCAGCAGTGAGACAGGGACTAATGAAAAACTGTTTTTT
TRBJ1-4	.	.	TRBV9	CASSVVPGATNEKLFF	TGTGCCAGCAGCGTAGTTCCGGGGGCAACTAATGAAAAACTGTTTTTT
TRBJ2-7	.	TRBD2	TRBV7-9	CASSFYRGVAASYEQYF	TGTGCCAGCAGCTTCTACCGGGGGGTCGCAGCATCCTACGAGCAGTACTTC
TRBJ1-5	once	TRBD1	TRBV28	CASIRQGGDQPQHF	TGTGCCAGCATTAGACAGGGGGGGGATCAGCCCCAGCATTTT
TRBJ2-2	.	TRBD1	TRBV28	CASRDRGSATGELFF	TGTGCCAGCAGGGACAGGGGTTCGGCCACCGGGGAGCTGTTTTTT
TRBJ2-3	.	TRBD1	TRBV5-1	CASSQGTGANTDTQYF	TGCGCCAGCAGCCAAGGGACAGGGGCAAACACAGATACGCAGTATTTT
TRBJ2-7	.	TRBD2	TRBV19	CASTGTSGTSYEQYF	TGTGCCAGTACCGGGACTAGCGGGACTTCCTACGAGCAGTACTTC
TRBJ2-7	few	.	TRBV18	CASSPTSSGAEQYF	TGTGCCAGCTCACCCACTTCTAGTGGGGCCGAGCAGTACTTC
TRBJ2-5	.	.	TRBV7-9	CASSYYLGPQETQYF	TGTGCCAGCAGCTATTATTTGGGCCCCCAAGAGACCCAGTACTTC
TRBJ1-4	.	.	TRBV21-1	CASRAAINEKLFF	TGTGCCAGCAGGGCAGCGATAAATGAAAAACTGTTTTTT
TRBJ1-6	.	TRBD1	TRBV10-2	CASSAPGQGSYSPLHF	TGCGCCAGCAGCGCCCCTGGACAGGGGTCTTATTCACCCCTCCACTTT
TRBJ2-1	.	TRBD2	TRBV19	CASSMLADDNEQFF	TGTGCCAGTAGTATGCTAGCGGATGACAATGAGCAGTTCTTC
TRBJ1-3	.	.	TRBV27	CASTEGVSGVGNTIYF	TGTGCCAGCACCGAAGGGGTATCAGGGGTTGGAAACACCATATATTTT
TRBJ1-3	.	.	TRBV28	CASTSGNTIYF	TGTGCCAGCACTTCTGGAAACACCATATATTTT
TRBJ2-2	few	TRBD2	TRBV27	CASSSRSGRAVFGELFF	TGTGCCAGCAGTTCCCGGAGCGGGAGGGCCGTTTTCGGGGAGCTGTTTTTT
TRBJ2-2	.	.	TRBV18	CASSPYFNTGELFF	TGTGCCAGCTCACCCTATTTCAACACCGGGGAGCTGTTTTTT
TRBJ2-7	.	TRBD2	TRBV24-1	CATSDSGLANYEQYF	TGTGCCACCAGTGACTCTGGACTAGCAAACTACGAGCAGTACTTC